Presented here are 2 T cell receptor beta chains from one specimen sequenced in a study of T cell clonality in common variable immunodeficiency. Study-wide points: In common variable immunodeficiency, TCR beta chains reportedly carried fewer deletions and N-nucleotide insertions.

These receptors' antigens are unknown. TCRdb keeps only in-frame clones here, not all; method: immunoSEQ multiplex PCR. This record lists some 19,000 clones, none seen once only, and the top ten clones contain about 25%. The sequenced material came from peripheral blood mononuclear cells. These receptors came from a human donor with common variable immunodeficiency.

About this clone itself: The read terminates 3 residues ahead of where the CDR3 ends, so the germline J gene completes it. The rearrangement uses TRBV20-1 and TRBJ2-1; possible D gene TRBD2, 6 bases. CDR3 length: 15 amino acids. The V gene's germline CDR1 is DFQATT and CDR2 SNEGSKA (reference sequence). V shed 6 bases and J shed 0 bases, with 15 bases lying between them. The chain's CDR3 is CSAKRRGSSYNEQFF. The covered CDR3 bases are TGCAGTGCAAAGAGACGGGGGAGCTCCTACAATGAG.

This clone came up a few times. The CDR3 end falls 3 residues outside the read, so it is completed with the germline J gene. V usage is TRBV6-4 and J usage is TRBJ2-1; 8 bases are a match to TRBD2. The CDR3 has 14 residues. Per the germline V gene, CDR1 is MRHNA and CDR2 is SNTAGT. J was trimmed by 4 bases and V by 5 bases; bases with no gene match: 4. The CDR3 sequence: CASSQTSGYNEQFF. The part of the CDR3 DNA that was read is TGTGCCAGCAGTCAAACTAGCGGATACAATGAG.